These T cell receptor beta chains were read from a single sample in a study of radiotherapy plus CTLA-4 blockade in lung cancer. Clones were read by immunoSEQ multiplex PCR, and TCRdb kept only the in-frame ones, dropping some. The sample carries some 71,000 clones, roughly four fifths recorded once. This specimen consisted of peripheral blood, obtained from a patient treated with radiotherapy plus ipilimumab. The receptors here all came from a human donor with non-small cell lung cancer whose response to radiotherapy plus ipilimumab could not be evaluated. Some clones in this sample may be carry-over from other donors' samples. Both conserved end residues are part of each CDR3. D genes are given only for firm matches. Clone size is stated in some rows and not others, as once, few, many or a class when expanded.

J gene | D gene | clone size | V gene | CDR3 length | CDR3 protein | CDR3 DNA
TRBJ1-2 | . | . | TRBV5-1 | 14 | CASSLEGVGYGYTF | TGCGCCAGCAGCTTGGAGGGGGTCGGCTATGGCTACACCTTC
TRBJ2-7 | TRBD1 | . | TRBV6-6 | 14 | CASSSRDRGYEQYF | TGTGCCAGCAGTTCCCGGGACAGGGGCTACGAGCAGTACTTC
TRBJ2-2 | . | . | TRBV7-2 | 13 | CASIPGGPGELFF | TGTGCCTCCATCCCGGGGGGCCCCGGGGAGCTGTTTTTT
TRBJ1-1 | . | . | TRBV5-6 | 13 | CASSPFGGAEAFF | TGTGCCAGCAGTCCCTTTGGGGGGGCTGAAGCTTTCTTT
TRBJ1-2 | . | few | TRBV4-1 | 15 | CASRRTGRENYGYTF | TGCGCCAGCCGCCGGACTGGGAGGGAAAACTATGGCTACACCTTC
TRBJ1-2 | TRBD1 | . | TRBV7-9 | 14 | CASTRTGGNYGYTF | TGTGCCAGCACCAGGACAGGGGGTAACTATGGCTACACCTTC
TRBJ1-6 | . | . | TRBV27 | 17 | CASSLSSGSSYNSPLHF | TGTGCCAGCAGTTTATCGTCGGGGAGCTCCTATAATTCACCCCTCCACTTT
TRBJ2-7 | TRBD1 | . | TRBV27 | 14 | CASSRPGGWYEQYF | TGTGCCAGCAGTCGTCCAGGGGGCTGGTACGAGCAGTACTTC
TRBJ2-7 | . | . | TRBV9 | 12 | CASSVDSYEQYF | TGTGCCAGCAGCGTAGACAGCTACGAGCAGTACTTC
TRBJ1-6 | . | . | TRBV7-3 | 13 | CASSLEGGSPLHF | TGTGCCAGCAGCTTAGAGGGTGGCTCACCCCTCCACTTT
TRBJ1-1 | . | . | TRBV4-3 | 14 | CASSQDSGNAEAFF | TGCGCCAGCAGCCAAGATTCGGGTAACGCTGAAGCTTTCTTT
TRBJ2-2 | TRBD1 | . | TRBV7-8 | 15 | CASSHDRAGSGELFF | TGTGCCAGCAGCCACGACAGGGCAGGGTCCGGGGAGCTGTTTTTT
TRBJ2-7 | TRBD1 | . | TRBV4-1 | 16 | CASSRLPGQGIYEQYF | TGCGCCAGCAGCCGACTCCCGGGACAGGGGATCTACGAGCAGTACTTC
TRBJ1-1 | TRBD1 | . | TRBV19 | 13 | CATLDRTNTEAFF | TGTGCCACCCTGGACAGGACGAACACTGAAGCTTTCTTT
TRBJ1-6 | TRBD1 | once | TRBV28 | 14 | CASSYRGGNSPLHF | TGTGCCAGCAGTTACAGGGGTGGGAATTCACCCCTCCACTTT
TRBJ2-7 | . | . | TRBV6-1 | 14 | CASRPLERGYEQYF | TGTGCCAGCAGACCCTTGGAAAGGGGGTACGAGCAGTACTTC
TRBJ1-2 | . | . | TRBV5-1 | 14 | CASSATGGGNGYTF | TGCGCCAGCAGCGCAACGGGGGGGGGAAATGGCTACACCTTC
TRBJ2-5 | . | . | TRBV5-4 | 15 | CASSTPSEPPETQYF | TGTGCCAGCAGCACCCCTAGCGAACCCCCCGAGACCCAGTACTTC
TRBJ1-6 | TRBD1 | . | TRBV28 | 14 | CASSSGQGSSPLHF | TGTGCCAGCAGTTCGGGACAGGGCAGTTCACCCCTCCACTTT
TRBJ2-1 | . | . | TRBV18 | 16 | CASSPPLRSSYNEQFF | TGTGCCAGCTCACCTCCACTTAGAAGCTCCTACAATGAGCAGTTCTTC
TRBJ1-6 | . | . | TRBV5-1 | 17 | CASSLGGRGSYNSPLHF | TGCGCCAGCAGCTTGGGAGGAAGGGGCTCCTATAATTCACCCCTCCACTTT
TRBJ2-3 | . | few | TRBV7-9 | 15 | CASSSGEIGTDTQYF | TGTGCCAGCAGCTCCGGGGAGATAGGCACAGATACGCAGTATTTT
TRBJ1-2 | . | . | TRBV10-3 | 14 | CAISPQNSNYGYTF | TGTGCCATCAGTCCACAAAATTCTAACTATGGCTACACCTTC
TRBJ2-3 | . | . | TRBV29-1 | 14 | CSVEGGHGADTQYF | TGCAGCGTTGAAGGGGGACATGGAGCAGATACGCAGTATTTT
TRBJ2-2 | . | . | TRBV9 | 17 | CASSASWGGEGAGELFF | TGTGCCAGCAGCGCCTCATGGGGAGGAGAAGGAGCCGGGGAGCTGTTTTTT
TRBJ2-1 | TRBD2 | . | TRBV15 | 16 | CATSRDLSGGVNEQFF | TGTGCCACCAGCAGAGATCTCAGCGGGGGGGTAAATGAGCAGTTCTTC
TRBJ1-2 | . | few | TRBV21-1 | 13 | CASSKEQTYGYTF | TGTGCCAGCAGCAAAGAACAGACCTATGGCTACACCTTC
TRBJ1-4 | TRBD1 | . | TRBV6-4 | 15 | CASALRTGVNEKLFF | TGTGCCAGCGCCCTGCGGACAGGGGTTAATGAAAAACTGTTTTTT
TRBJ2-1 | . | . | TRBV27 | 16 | CASSNEGVGPYNEQFF | TGTGCCAGCAGTAACGAAGGGGTCGGTCCATACAATGAGCAGTTCTTC
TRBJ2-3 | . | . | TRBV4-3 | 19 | CASSQERLTGAGHEGTQYF | TGCGCCAGCAGCCAAGAGCGACTCACTGGCGCCGGGCACGAGGGTACGCAGTATTTT
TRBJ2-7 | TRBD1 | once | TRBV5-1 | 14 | CASRGQGSSYEQYF | TGCGCCAGCAGGGGACAGGGGAGCTCCTACGAGCAGTACTTC
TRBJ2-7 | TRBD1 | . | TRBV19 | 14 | CASRRRTGAYEQYF | TGTGCCAGCAGACGCCGGACAGGCGCCTACGAGCAGTACTTC
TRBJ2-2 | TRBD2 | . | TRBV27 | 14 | CASSPGLSTGELFF | TGTGCCAGCAGTCCGGGACTATCCACCGGGGAGCTGTTTTTT
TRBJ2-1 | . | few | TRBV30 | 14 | CAWSVGQGGNEQFF | TGTGCCTGGAGTGTCGGCCAGGGGGGAAATGAGCAGTTCTTC
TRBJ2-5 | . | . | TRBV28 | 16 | CASSGWTEVYGETQYF | TGTGCCAGCAGTGGGTGGACAGAGGTCTATGGAGAGACCCAGTACTTC
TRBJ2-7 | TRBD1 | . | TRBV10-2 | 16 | CATNPYQQTGDYEQYF | TGCGCCACCAACCCCTATCAACAAACAGGGGACTACGAGCAGTACTTC
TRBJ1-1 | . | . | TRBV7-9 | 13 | CASSPGGNTEAFF | TGTGCCAGCAGCCCCGGGGGGAACACTGAAGCTTTCTTT
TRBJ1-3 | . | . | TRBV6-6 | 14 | CASSRGVSGNTIYF | TGTGCCAGCAGTCGGGGGGTCTCTGGAAACACCATATATTTT
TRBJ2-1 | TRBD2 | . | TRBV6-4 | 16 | CASSDEAGVPYNEQFF | TGTGCCAGCAGTGACGAGGCGGGGGTACCCTACAATGAGCAGTTCTTC
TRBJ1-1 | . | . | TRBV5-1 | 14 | CASSLDPGNTEAFF | TGCGCCAGCAGCTTGGATCCGGGGAACACTGAAGCTTTCTTT
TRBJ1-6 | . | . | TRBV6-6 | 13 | CASSYRRVSPLHF | TGTGCCAGCAGTTACAGGAGGGTTTCACCCCTCCACTTT
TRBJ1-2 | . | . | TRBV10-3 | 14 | CAISESGTYYGYTF | TGTGCCATCAGTGAGTCAGGGACTTATTATGGCTACACCTTC
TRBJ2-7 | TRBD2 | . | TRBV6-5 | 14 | CASSPTGGVHEQYF | TGTGCCAGCAGCCCAACGGGGGGGGTCCACGAGCAGTACTTC
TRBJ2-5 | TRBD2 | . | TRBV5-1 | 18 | CASSLASGGYSGTKTQYF | TGCGCCAGCAGCTTGGCTTCGGGGGGGTACTCAGGGACAAAGACCCAGTACTTC
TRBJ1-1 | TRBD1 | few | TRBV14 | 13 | CASSQETGVKAFF | TGTGCCAGCAGCCAGGAGACAGGGGTTAAAGCTTTCTTT
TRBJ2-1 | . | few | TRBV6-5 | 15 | CASSYSRRRGQEQFF | TGTGCCAGCAGTTACTCGCGTAGGAGGGGACAGGAGCAGTTCTTC
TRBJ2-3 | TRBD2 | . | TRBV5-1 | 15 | CASSGAGGQTDTQYF | TGCGCCAGCAGTGGGGCGGGGGGGCAGACAGATACGCAGTATTTT
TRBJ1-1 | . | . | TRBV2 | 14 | CASKADSSNTEAFF | TGTGCCAGCAAGGCGGATAGCTCGAACACTGAAGCTTTCTTT
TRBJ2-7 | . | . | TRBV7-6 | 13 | CASSPSGSYEQYF | TGTGCCAGCAGCCCCTCGGGTTCCTACGAGCAGTACTTC